The TCR beta chain described here comes from a study of blood T cell repertoires in acute mononucleosis (dated by TCRdb to 2019 to 2021). Context from the whole study: Acute-phase samples, representing the primary response, were taken within 2 weeks of symptom onset. A mean blood EBV load of around 3.8 log10 genome copies per million B cells was observed during acute infection, and a mean blood EBV load of 2.6 was observed at convalescence. During acute infection, mean YVL-BR-specific and GLC-BM-specific cells made up about 2.1% and 0.99% of blood CD8 T cells.

For TCR profiling, total RNA from at least 8,000 sorted tetramer+ CD8 T cells was reverse transcribed into cDNA. CDR3 regions were amplified by PCR with primers annealing to V and J regions, adding unique molecular identifiers to track templates. TCRalpha and TCRbeta chains were profiled using the immunoSEQ platform, including its sequencing and error-correction standards. In the authors' own workflow: Clonal copy numbers were corrected for sequencing and PCR errors, and CDR3s were defined per IMGT conventions. Analysis was restricted to productive rearrangements and performed with immunoSEQ Analyzer versions 2.0 and 3.0, while gene-pairing frequencies underwent further processing in Microsoft Excel. V-J pairings were visualized as Circos plots, and CDR3 motifs were found with MEME plus a custom motifSearch program. The probability of generation of TCR sequences was calculated using the OLGA algorithm. Clonotypes seen at both visits were called persistent; those seen only acutely were nonpersistent; those seen only at convalescence were de novo. A public TCR was defined as an amino acid clonotype used by more than one donor. TCRdb took this table from immuneACCESS and kept in-frame rearrangements with V and J called. Such tables lack part of the clones; where checked against another copy, unresolved V genes explain under half of the gap, and the rest is unexplained. That table furnishes V, J and clone size, whereas the DNA furnished D and trimming. Within this sample are 6,000 to 8,500 clones, with about 25% of them counted one time only. Around 28% of the sample is held by the ten biggest clonotypes.

The intended sense of this specimen's time point label: acute infectious mononucleosis, at clinical presentation within 2 weeks of symptom onset (visit 1). Over primary infection, the study followed CD8 T cell responses to two immunodominant EBV epitopes: BRLF1 109 (YVL-BR) and BMLF1 280 (GLC-BM). A positive serum heterophile antibody test together with EBV viral capsid antigen-specific IgM pointed to primary EBV infection. As a first step, magnetic positive selection (MACS) was used to enrich total CD8 T cells from the PBMCs. Live CD3+ CD8+ tetramer+ cells were sorted on a FACSAria III to over 85% purity. Cells were sorted with a PE-conjugated tetramer loaded with the BRLF1 109-117 peptide. At both acute infection and convalescence, EBV epitope-specific CD8 T cells were tetramer-sorted, and the TCR repertoires of those cells were deep-sequenced directly ex vivo. Donors were three people aged about 18 to 30 with clinical acute infectious mononucleosis and laboratory evidence of primary EBV infection. Heparinized peripheral blood was collected when donors presented clinically with mononucleosis symptoms and again about 6 months afterward. PBMCs were isolated by Ficoll-Paque density gradient centrifugation.

General conclusions and limits of the study: Only a few donors were included in the cohort, so group averages were based on very few individuals. Because only a fraction of each donor's blood was analyzed, sampling error might partly account for the low clonotype overlap between the acute and convalescent samples. Only roughly 9% of unique acute clonotypes persisted into convalescence, yet these made up most of the response; new diverse de novo clonotypes seemingly replaced the rest. In TCR repertoire selection for BRLF1 (YVL-BR), TCRalpha CDR3 motifs took on a dominant role, whereas TCRbeta played only a minimal one.

As for this clone: Within one base of it there is no much larger clone, and no base qualities were kept.

At the junction V is shortened by 5 bases and J by 6 bases, with 19 bases in between. Sequences MRHNA (CDR1) and SNTAGT (CDR2) are obtained from the germline V gene. The CDR3 has 15 amino acids, counting the end cysteine and phenylalanine. CDR3 DNA is the only sequence kept; it has 45 bases, read in frame from the first base. This clonotype was sampled from a woman in her late teens or twenties with infectious mononucleosis caused by EBV. The chain is assembled from TRBV6-4 and TRBJ1-2, with TRBD1 tentatively as D gene (5 bases match). Sample: EBV YVL epitope tetramer+ CD8+ T cells sorted from PBMCs, taken during acute infectious mononucleosis. The meaning of the sample's cell subset or site label: CD8 T cells binding a tetramer with EBV BRLF1 109-117 peptide (YVL-BR). The DNA sequence follows: TGTGCCAGCAGTACCTACCTTGGGGCCGCACATGGCTACACCTTC. This encodes CASSTYLGAAHGYTF.